What follows is one T cell receptor beta chain and its context. Its recognized antigen is unknown. Per-nucleotide qualities are absent, and no much larger clonotype sits a single base away. This sample was included in a study of technical replicates of blood from a few donors (dated by TCRdb to the late 2010s). Trimming takes 3 bases from V and 8 bases from J, and the germline ends sit 15 bases apart. CDR1 is given as SGHRS and CDR2 as YFSETQ, both from the germline V gene. Its CDR3 holds 14 amino acids, cysteine through phenylalanine. The read is trimmed to its CDR3 DNA, 42 bases read in frame from base 1. The library was generated by the immunoSEQ multiplex PCR assay. TCRdb retrieved this table from immuneACCESS and kept in-frame rearrangements only. Not all clones are present; in checked studies, unresolved V genes account for under half, and no reason is known for the remainder. For this sample there are roughly 51,000 clones; about 93% appear just once. The ten largest clones capture roughly 4.2% of the sample.

The sequence derives from a human donor in good health. Some clones in this sample may be carry-over from other donors' samples. This chain joins TRBV5-1 to TRBJ2-1; TRBD2 might be the D gene, on 7 matching bases. Material: PBMCs. The DNA sequence reads TGCGCCAGCAGCTCTGGGGGGGCTGGCTATGAGCAGTTCTTC. Translated, this is CASSSGGAGYEQFF.